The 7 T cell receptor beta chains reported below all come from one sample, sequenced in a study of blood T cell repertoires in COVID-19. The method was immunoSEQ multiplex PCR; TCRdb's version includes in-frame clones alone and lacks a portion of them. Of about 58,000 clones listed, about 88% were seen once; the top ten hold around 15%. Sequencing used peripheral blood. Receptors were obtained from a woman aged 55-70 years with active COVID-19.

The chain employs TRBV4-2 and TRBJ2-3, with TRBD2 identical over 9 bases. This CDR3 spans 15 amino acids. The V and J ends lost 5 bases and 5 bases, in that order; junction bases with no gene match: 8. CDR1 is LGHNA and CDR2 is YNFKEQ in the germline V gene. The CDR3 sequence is CASSSAGGRGDTQYF. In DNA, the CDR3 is TGTGCCAGCAGCTCCGCGGGGGGGCGGGGAGATACGCAGTATTTT.

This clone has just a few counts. The CDR3 loop reads CASSLGGPMNTEAFF. The CDR3 DNA follows: TGTGCCAGCAGCTTAGGGGGCCCAATGAACACTGAAGCTTTCTTT. This chain joins TRBV11-3 and TRBJ1-1, with D maybe TRBD1 (5 bases). CDR3 size: 15 residues. Per the germline V gene, CDR1 is SGHNT and CDR2 is YENEEA. Trimming removed 1 base from V and 0 bases from J, with 9 bases in between.

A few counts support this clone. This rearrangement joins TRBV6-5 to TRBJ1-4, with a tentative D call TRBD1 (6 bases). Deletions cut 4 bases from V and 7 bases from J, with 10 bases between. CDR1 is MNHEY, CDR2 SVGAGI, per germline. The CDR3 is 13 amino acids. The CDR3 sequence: CASSSQGSEKLFF. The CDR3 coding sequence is TGTGCCAGCAGTTCTCAGGGGTCTGAAAAACTGTTTTTT.

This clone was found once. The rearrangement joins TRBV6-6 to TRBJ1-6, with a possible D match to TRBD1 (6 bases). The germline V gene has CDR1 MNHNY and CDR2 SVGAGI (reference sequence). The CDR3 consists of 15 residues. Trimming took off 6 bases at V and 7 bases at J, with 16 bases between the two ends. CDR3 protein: CASSFTDRPNSPLHF. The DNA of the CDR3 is TGTGCCAGCAGCTTCACCGACAGGCCGAATTCACCCCTCCACTTT.

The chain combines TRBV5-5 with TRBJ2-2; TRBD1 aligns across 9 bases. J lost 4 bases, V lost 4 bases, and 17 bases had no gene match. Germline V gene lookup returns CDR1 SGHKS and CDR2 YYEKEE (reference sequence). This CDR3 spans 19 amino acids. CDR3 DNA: TGTGCCAGCAGCACGCCGGATTGGCCGGGACAGGGCTCCACCGGGGAGCTGTTTTTT. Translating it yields CASSTPDWPGQGSTGELFF.

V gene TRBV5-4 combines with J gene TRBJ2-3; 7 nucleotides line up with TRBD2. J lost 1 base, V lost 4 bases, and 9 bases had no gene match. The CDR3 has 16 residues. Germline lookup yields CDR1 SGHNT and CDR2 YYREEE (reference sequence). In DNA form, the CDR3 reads TGTGCCAGCAGCCCGGGGGGTAGCGGAGGCACAGATACGCAGTATTTT. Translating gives CASSPGGSGGTDTQYF.

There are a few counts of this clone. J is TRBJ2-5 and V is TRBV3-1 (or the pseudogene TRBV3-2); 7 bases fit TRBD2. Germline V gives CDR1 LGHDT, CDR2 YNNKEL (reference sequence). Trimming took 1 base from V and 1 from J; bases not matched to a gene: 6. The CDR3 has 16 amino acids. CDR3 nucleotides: TGTGCCAGCAGCCAAGGCTGGGAGGGGCCCCAAGAGACCCAGTACTTC. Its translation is CASSQGWEGPQETQYF.